This is a list of T cell receptor beta chains from one sample in a study of beta chain features in type 1 diabetes. The table came from immunoSEQ multiplex PCR; TCRdb's copy has only in-frame clones and leaves some out. This table holds 600,000 to 700,000 clones, over 10% found once. Sequences were obtained from naive CD4+ T cells from blood. These receptors were taken from a man aged 25 to 40 with type 1 diabetes. The CDR3 runs from the conserved cysteine through the conserved F or W. The D gene is left open where the match is weak. A clone size is listed for some rows: how often the clone was seen (once, few, many), or a class if it is expanded.

v_gene	d_gene	abundance	len	j_gene	CDR3nt	CDR3aa
TRBV12-5	NA	NA	14	TRBJ1-5	TGTGCTAGTGGTTACGGGCCTCTCAATCAGCCCCAGCATTTT	CASGYGPLNQPQHF
TRBV9	NA	few	12	TRBJ2-5	TGTGCCAGCGCGAGCGGAGGAGAGACCCAGTACTTC	CASASGGETQYF
TRBV2	NA	few	15	TRBJ1-5	TGTGCCAGCAGTGAAGCGCATAGCCGATCGAGGTCCCAGCATTTT	CASSEAHSRSRSQHF
TRBV5-1	TRBD2	few	15	TRBJ2-1	TGCGCCAGCCTCCCCGGAGCGGGGGGTTGGAGTGAGCAGTTCTTC	CASLPGAGGWSEQFF
TRBV4-3	TRBD1	NA	14	TRBJ1-2	TGCGCCAGCAGCCCTGGACAGGGCCTTGGAGGCTACACCTTC	CASSPGQGLGGYTF
TRBV30	NA	few	11	TRBJ1-2	TGTGCCTGTAGCACAGGGTATGGCTACACCTTC	CACSTGYGYTF
TRBV7-2	NA	NA	17	TRBJ2-1	TGTGCCAGCAGCTTGTTGGCGGGCACTAGCTCCTACAATGAGCAGTTCTTC	CASSLLAGTSSYNEQFF
TRBV7-2	NA	NA	14	TRBJ1-5	TGTGCCAGCAGCCAAAGGTGGGGGAATCAGCCCCAGCATTTT	CASSQRWGNQPQHF
TRBV4-1	TRBD2	few	16	TRBJ2-5	TGCGCCAGCAGTCTCTTAAGCGGGGGGTTCCAAGAGACCCAGTACTTC	CASSLLSGGFQETQYF
TRBV6-6	NA	NA	14	TRBJ1-5	TGTGCCAGCAGCAGGGCCATTAGCAATCAGCCCCAGCATTTT	CASSRAISNQPQHF
TRBV6-5	TRBD1	few	15	TRBJ1-2	TGTGCCAGCAGTTACTCGAGGGGGCCGATGGATGGCTACACCTTC	CASSYSRGPMDGYTF
TRBV30	NA	NA	12	TRBJ1-2	TGTGCCTGGAGTGGGACATACTATGGCTACACCTTC	CAWSGTYYGYTF
TRBV5-6	NA	few	15	TRBJ1-2	TGTGCCAGCAGCAAAGACAGGCGGTCTAACTATGGCTACACCTTC	CASSKDRRSNYGYTF
TRBV9	NA	NA	17	TRBJ1-6	TGTGCCAGCAGCCCGTACCGGGCATCCTCCTATAATTCACCCCTCCACTTT	CASSPYRASSYNSPLHF
TRBV5-1	TRBD1	NA	15	TRBJ1-2	TGCGCCAGCAGCTCCCAGGGGGAGACAATTTATGGCTACACCTTC	CASSSQGETIYGYTF
TRBV7-9	TRBD1	NA	14	TRBJ2-5	TGTGCCAGCAGCTCCGACAGGGGGAAAGAGACCCAGTACTTC	CASSSDRGKETQYF
TRBV6-1	NA	few	12	TRBJ2-1	TGTGCCAGCAGTGGTGATAGCGATGAGCAGTTCTTC	CASSGDSDEQFF
TRBV4-1	NA	few	15	TRBJ1-4	TGCGCCAGCAGCCAAGGAAGTATCCGGGGGGAAAAACTGTTTTTT	CASSQGSIRGEKLFF
TRBV29-1	TRBD1	few	15	TRBJ2-2	TGCAGCGTTTTAAGGACAGGCTCCTACACCGGGGAGCTGTTTTTT	CSVLRTGSYTGELFF
TRBV4-3	NA	NA	14	TRBJ2-5	TGCGCCAGCAGCCAGGATACAGGGACAGAGACCCAGTACTTC	CASSQDTGTETQYF
TRBV12-5	TRBD2	NA	15	TRBJ2-2	TGTGCTAGTGGCTCCTTAGCGGGGTCCACCGGGGAGCTGTTTTTT	CASGSLAGSTGELFF
TRBV27	TRBD1	NA	16	TRBJ1-6	TGTGCCAGCAGTGTTCCATCCGGGACAGGGTGGTCACCCCTCCACTTT	CASSVPSGTGWSPLHF
TRBV18	NA	few	16	TRBJ2-1	TGTGCCAGCTCATCGGACGGCGGCGAGGTGGGCAATGAGCAGTTCTTC	CASSSDGGEVGNEQFF
TRBV11-2	TRBD1	few	15	TRBJ1-1	TGTGCCAGCAGCTTGGACAGGGCGGCGGGCACTGAAGCTTTCTTT	CASSLDRAAGTEAFF
TRBV29-1	NA	NA	10	TRBJ2-1	TGCAGCGTGACAAACAATGAGCAGTTCTTC	CSVTNNEQFF
TRBV7-6	NA	few	14	TRBJ1-1	TGTGCCAGCAGCTTAGAACCGGTGAACACTGAAGCTTTCTTT	CASSLEPVNTEAFF
TRBV5-1	NA	few	14	TRBJ1-6	TGCGCCAGCAGCTTCCAAGGGGGGGATTCACCCCTCCACTTT	CASSFQGGDSPLHF
TRBV28	TRBD1	NA	16	TRBJ2-1	TGTGCCAGCAGTACAGCCGGGACAGTTTCCTACAATGAGCAGTTCTTC	CASSTAGTVSYNEQFF
TRBV7-3	NA	few	15	TRBJ2-1	TGTGCCAGCAGCTTCCTAAGCGCCCTGGAGGGTGAGCAGTTCTTC	CASSFLSALEGEQFF
TRBV4-3	NA	few	13	TRBJ1-6	TGCGCCAGCAGCCAAGATACGGACGCTCCCCTCCACTTT	CASSQDTDAPLHF
TRBV10-3	NA	few	14	TRBJ2-3	TGTGCCATCAGTGATCCGGCCCCACGGGATACGCAGTATTTT	CAISDPAPRDTQYF
TRBV27	NA	NA	13	TRBJ1-2	TGTGCCAGCAGCGAACAGGGAGTTAGTGGCTACACCTTC	CASSEQGVSGYTF
TRBV2	TRBD1	NA	14	TRBJ1-2	TGTGCCAGCACCTTTACAGGGGGTACGAATGGCTACACCTTC	CASTFTGGTNGYTF
TRBV6-5	NA	few	12	TRBJ2-3	TGTGCCAGCAGCCCATCTTCTGGGACGCAGTATTTT	CASSPSSGTQYF
TRBV4-3	NA	NA	13	TRBJ1-5	TGCGCCAGCAGCAACGGGGGGAATCAGCCCCAGCATTTT	CASSNGGNQPQHF
TRBV2	NA	NA	16	TRBJ2-7	TGTGCCAGCAGTGAGGGGGAGCTTTGGTACTCCTACGAGCAGTACTTC	CASSEGELWYSYEQYF
TRBV18	TRBD2	many	17	TRBJ2-7	TGTGCCAGCTCACCACCCGGACTAAGCGGGGGGAGCTACGAGCAGTACTTC	CASSPPGLSGGSYEQYF
TRBV10-3	TRBD1	few	14	TRBJ2-1	TGTGCCACCGCCGGGACAGGGAACTACAATGAGCAGTTCTTC	CATAGTGNYNEQFF
TRBV18	NA	NA	13	TRBJ2-7	TGTGCCAGCTCACCAATCGGATCCTACGAGCAGTACTTC	CASSPIGSYEQYF
TRBV30	NA	few	13	TRBJ2-5	TGTGCCTGGGAGAGGGGGGGTCAAGAGACCCAGTACTTC	CAWERGGQETQYF
TRBV5-1	TRBD1	NA	15	TRBJ2-3	TGCGCCAGCAGCTTGGCAGGGGGAGGCACAGATACGCAGTATTTT	CASSLAGGGTDTQYF
TRBV21-1	NA	NA	13	TRBJ2-7	TGTGCCAGCGGGCGACAGGGCGACTACGAGCAGTACTTC	CASGRQGDYEQYF
TRBV7-2	NA	NA	13	TRBJ1-2	TGTGCCAGCAGCTTAATCCGGAACTATGGCTACACCTTC	CASSLIRNYGYTF
TRBV7-3	TRBD1	NA	14	TRBJ2-7	TGTGCCAGCAGCGGACAGGGACCATCCTACGAGCAGTACTTC	CASSGQGPSYEQYF
TRBV23-1	TRBD1	few	18	TRBJ2-7	TGCGCCAGCAGTTCACCCCCCTCACAGGGGGCGCAGAGCTACGAGCAGTACTTC	CASSSPPSQGAQSYEQYF
TRBV29-1	NA	NA	11	TRBJ1-2	TGCAGCGTGCAGGGGAACTATGGCTACACCTTC	CSVQGNYGYTF
TRBV10-3	NA	few	15	TRBJ1-5	TGTGCCATCAGTGAAGGTAGCTATAGCAATCAGCCCCAGCATTTT	CAISEGSYSNQPQHF
TRBV18	TRBD1	few	15	TRBJ1-6	TGTGCCAGCTCACTCGGACAGGGTCAGAATTCACCCCTCCACTTT	CASSLGQGQNSPLHF
TRBV2	TRBD1	NA	15	TRBJ2-3	TGTGCCAGCAGTGAAACAGGGGTAGGTCCAGATACGCAGTATTTT	CASSETGVGPDTQYF
TRBV9	NA	NA	17	TRBJ2-4	TGTGCCAGCAGCGTAGGAAGAGGGGGCGGGACCAAAAACATTCAGTACTTC	CASSVGRGGGTKNIQYF
TRBV28	TRBD1	few	14	TRBJ1-5	TGTGCCAGCAATTTGGGACAGTACAATCAGCCCCAGCATTTT	CASNLGQYNQPQHF
TRBV6-5	NA	NA	13	TRBJ1-2	TGTGCCAGCAGGGGACAAGAGAACTATGGCTACACCTTC	CASRGQENYGYTF
TRBV19	NA	NA	11	TRBJ2-1	TGTGCCAGTAGTAAGGCTTCATACGTGTTCTTC	CASSKASYVFF
TRBV30	NA	NA	19	TRBJ1-3	TGTGCCTGGAGTGTAAGTCGGACACTAGGAAGGAACTCTGGAAACACCATATATTTT	CAWSVSRTLGRNSGNTIYF
TRBV7-9	TRBD1	few	15	TRBJ1-5	TGTGCCAGCAGCTCGGACAGGTGGAGCAATCAGCCCCAGCATTTT	CASSSDRWSNQPQHF
TRBV27	NA	few	15	TRBJ2-7	TGTGCCAGCAGTTTACAAGACAGGCAGTACTACGAGCAGTACTTC	CASSLQDRQYYEQYF
TRBV13	TRBD1	NA	12	TRBJ2-4	TGTGCCAGCAGTTTTGGGACAGCCTTTCAGTACTTC	CASSFGTAFQYF